The 20 T cell receptor beta chains listed next were all sequenced from one sample in a study of shared clonotypes between healthy human individuals. The protocol was immunoSEQ multiplex PCR, while the TCRdb copy is restricted to in-frame clones and leaves out a portion. The sample carries 2 million to 3 million clones, 80% to 95% recorded once. The sample taken for sequencing was naive CD4+ T cells from PBMCs. As to subset: CD45RA+ positively selected. These receptors originate from a man younger than 35 in good health. Some clones in this sample may be carry-over from other donors' samples.

The chain uses TRBV4-2 and TRBJ2-7, with 13 bases aligning to TRBD2. Looked up from germline, CDR1 is LGHNA and CDR2 is YNFKEQ. V dropped 1 base and J dropped 2; count of bases not matched to a gene: 5. The CDR3 is 17 amino acids. The CDR3 reads CASSQGITSGRAYEQYF. DNA for the CDR3: TGTGCCAGCAGCCAAGGTATCACTAGCGGGAGGGCCTACGAGCAGTACTTC.

The chain combines TRBV28 with TRBJ2-7; 8 bases fit TRBD1. This CDR3 has 17 residues. The V and J ends lost 1 base and 0 bases, in that order; junction bases with no gene match: 8. The germline V gene encodes CDR1 MDHEN and CDR2 SYDVKM. CDR3: CASSLSWGGQGSYEQYF. The CDR3 nucleotides are TGTGCCAGCAGTTTATCTTGGGGAGGACAGGGCTCCTACGAGCAGTACTTC. Drawing the rest from reference TRBV28 and TRBJ2-7, the complete variable domain is DVKVTQSSRYLVKRTGEKVFLECVQDMDHENMFWYRQDPGLGLRLIYFSYDVKMKEKGDIPEGYSVSREKKERFSLILESASTNQTSMYLCASSLSWGGQGSYEQYFGPGTRLTVT.

The chain has TRBV11-2 and TRBJ1-6; D perhaps matches TRBD1 (6 bases). The germline V gene has CDR1 SGHAT and CDR2 FQNNGV. Trimming left V 8 bases short and J 9 bases short, with 20 bases between. The CDR3 has 15 amino acids. CDR3: CASGLLQGKTSPLHF. In DNA form, the CDR3 reads TGTGCCAGCGGGCTCTTACAGGGAAAAACTTCACCCCTCCACTTT.

Concerning this clone itself: The same CDR3 is also encoded by other DNA sequences in this sample. The CDR3 spells CASSIERNTEAFF. Written as DNA, the CDR3 is TGTGCCAGTAGTATAGAAAGAAACACTGAAGCTTTCTTT. This chain joins TRBV19 and TRBJ1-1; D is unresolved. The V gene lost 0 bases and the J gene lost 2 bases, with 4 bases spanning the gap. CDR3 size: 13 residues. Germline loops: CDR1 LNHDA, CDR2 SQIVND (reference sequence).

The chain has TRBV2 and TRBJ1-1; TRBD1 matches at 9 bases. The germline V gene encodes CDR1 SNHLY and CDR2 FYNNEI. CDR3 length: 15 residues. After removal of 2 bases from V and 5 bases from J, the junction contained 6 bases not matched to a gene. The CDR3: CASSERDRVRTEAFF. Written as DNA, the CDR3 is TGTGCCAGCAGTGAACGGGACAGGGTAAGGACTGAAGCTTTCTTT.

The chain is built from TRBV19 and TRBJ2-7, with D perhaps matching TRBD1 (6 bases). The CDR3 extends over 14 amino acids. Germline V gene data show CDR1 as LNHDA and CDR2 as SQIVND (reference sequence). Between the trimmed V and J ends, which lost 3 bases and 3 bases, there was a span of 12 bases. The CDR3 DNA is TGTGCCAGTAGTATTAGTGGACAGAACTACGAGCAGTACTTC. Encoded protein: CASSISGQNYEQYF.

CDR3: CASSFTQNTEAFF. CDR3 DNA sequence: TGTGCCAGCAGTTTTACCCAGAACACTGAAGCTTTCTTT. The V gene is TRBV2, the J gene TRBJ1-1; no firm D call. Trimming pared 5 bases from V and 1 base from J, leaving 8 bases between. This CDR3 region has 13 residues. Looked up from germline, CDR1 is SNHLY and CDR2 is FYNNEI.

The chain has TRBV2 and TRBJ1-5, with D possibly TRBD1 on 6 matching bases. V lost 4 bases and J lost 2, with 15 bases in between. The CDR3 runs 16 residues. Germline CDR1 is SNHLY and CDR2 is FYNNEI. CDR3 DNA: TGTGCCAGCAGTGTATCTACAGGGTATCGCAATCAGCCCCAGCATTTT. It is translated as CASSVSTGYRNQPQHF.

This clone has a single count. This sequence joins TRBV5-8 and TRBJ2-1; D is tentatively TRBD1 or TRBD2 (5 bases each). Trimming shortened V by 4 bases and J by 6 bases, and 17 bases separated the two germline ends. The CDR3 loop spans 15 amino acids. CDR1 SGHTS and CDR2 YDEGEE come from the germline V gene. The CDR3 sequence is CASSKGTSWSNEQFF. CDR3 in DNA: TGTGCCAGCAGCAAAGGGACCAGCTGGAGCAATGAGCAGTTCTTC.

The chain recombines TRBV6-1 with TRBJ2-5; possibly TRBD1 for D (6 bases). CDR3 length equals 15 residues. V gave up 7 bases and J gave up 3 bases, with 18 bases separating them. The germline gives CDR1 MNHNS, CDR2 SASEGT. The CDR3 DNA is TGTGCCAGCAAGGGGGAGTTAGGTCGGGAAGAGACCCAGTACTTC. It specifies CASKGELGREETQYF.

This chain connects TRBV7-9 to TRBJ1-2; 8 bases map to TRBD1. This CDR3 has 14 amino acids. The V gene's germline CDR1 is SEHNR and CDR2 FQNEAQ (reference sequence). Germline trimming cut 5 bases from V and 7 bases from J; bases unmatched to any gene: 9. Written as DNA, the CDR3 is TGTGCCAGCAGCAACCTGGACAGGGTGGGTGGCTACACCTTC. This sequence encodes CASSNLDRVGGYTF.

The chain couples TRBV6-5 to TRBJ2-7, with 7 nucleotides matching TRBD1. CDR3 size: 14 residues. The germline CDR1 and CDR2 sequences are MNHEY and SVGAGI. Trimming at V came to 5 bases and at J to 1 base, leaving 5 bases not matched to a gene. CDR3 nucleotides: TGTGCCAGCAGTACAGGGGTTGCATCCTACGAGCAGTACTTC. This translates into CASSTGVASYEQYF.

The V gene is TRBV5-1, the J gene TRBJ2-5; weak D call: TRBD1 (5 bases). V lost 6 bases and J lost 5, with 14 bases in between. The CDR3 sequence is 13 residues long. In germline, CDR1 is SGHRS, CDR2 YFSETQ. This chain's CDR3 is CASIVGSGETQYF. The CDR3 region has the DNA TGCGCCAGCATTGTCGGGTCAGGGGAGACCCAGTACTTC.

The chain links TRBV5-1 to TRBJ2-1; 7 bases agree with TRBD2. Trimming took 2 bases from V and 9 from J; bases not matched to a gene: 8. CDR3 length equals 14 residues. The germline gives CDR1 SGHRS, CDR2 YFSETQ. CDR3 nucleotides: TGCGCCAGCAGCTTAGCGGACTCGGGGGGTGAGCAGTTCTTC. Amino acid sequence: CASSLADSGGEQFF.

CDR3 residues: CASSQGLFSTNEKLFF. The CDR3 nucleotides read TGCGCCAGCAGCCAAGGGCTATTCTCAACTAATGAAAAACTGTTTTTT. J is TRBJ1-4 and V is TRBV4-1, with D unclear. In germline, CDR1 is MGHRA, CDR2 YSYEKL. The CDR3 contains 16 residues. V was shortened by 1 base and J by 0 bases, with 9 bases between the two germline ends.

The V and J genes are TRBV29-1 and TRBJ2-5; D may match TRBD1 or TRBD2 (6 bases each). This CDR3 contains 15 residues. V was pared by 3 bases and J by 5 bases, with 19 bases between. CDR1 is SQVTM and CDR2 is ANQGSEA in the germline V gene. The CDR3 spells CSVEGGLWGYETQYF. The CDR3 nucleotides are TGCAGCGTTGAGGGGGGCCTGTGGGGATACGAGACCCAGTACTTC.

The J gene is TRBJ2-7, the V gene TRBV28; the match to TRBD1 covers 8 bases. In germline, CDR1 is MDHEN, CDR2 SYDVKM. Trimming took 4 bases from V and 1 from J; bases not matched to a gene: 9. This CDR3 region has 16 residues. The CDR3 nucleotides are TGTGCCAGCAGTTCAACACCGGGACAGGAATCCTACGAGCAGTACTTC. Translating it yields CASSSTPGQESYEQYF.

This clone appeared once. One end of the junction is discordant with germline, which a read error may explain. The genes are TRBV9 and TRBJ2-1; TRBD1 agrees at 7 bases. CDR1 and CDR2 from the germline V gene are SGDLS and YYNGEE. The CDR3 spans 15 residues. In DNA form, the CDR3 reads TGTGCCAGCAGTGTAGTTGGGACAGCGGACAATGAGCAGTTCTTC. Its translation is CASSVVGTADNEQFF.

V and J are TRBV5-4 and TRBJ1-2, with a possible D match to TRBD1 (6 bases). Trimming left V 4 bases short and J 6 bases short, with 19 bases between. The CDR3 is 15 residues long. The V gene's germline CDR1 is SGHNT and CDR2 YYREEE (reference sequence). The CDR3 nucleotides read TGTGCCAGCAGCCGTTCGGTCAGGGGTACTGATGGCTACACCTTC. This codes for CASSRSVRGTDGYTF.

As regards this clone: This sample includes further DNA sequences coding for the same CDR3. As DNA, the CDR3 is TGTGCCAGCAGCGTCGGACAGAATAGCAATCAGCCCCAGCATTTT. It codes for CASSVGQNSNQPQHF. The rearrangement uses TRBV9 and TRBJ1-5; D is possibly TRBD1 (6 bases). The germline V gene encodes CDR1 SGDLS and CDR2 YYNGEE. V was pared by 2 bases and J by 0 bases, with 9 bases between. CDR3 size: 15 residues.